A selection of T cell receptor beta chains follows, all from one sample in a study of shared clonotypes between healthy human individuals. Assay used: immunoSEQ multiplex PCR; TCRdb lists only in-frame clones, some missing. The repertoire holds about 1.1 million clones, more than 75% seen once, with more than 0.45% in the top ten. The sample consisted of memory CD4+ T cells from PBMCs. Receptor source: a man between 18 and 35 years old in good health. Some clones in this sample may be carry-over from other donors' samples. The CDR3 runs from the conserved cysteine through the conserved F or W. Each record gives: clone size, J gene, V gene, D gene, CDR3 DNA, CDR3 protein. D genes are given only for firm matches. Part of the rows lack a size; the others show once, few, many or a class for expanded clones.

abundance: NA
j_gene: TRBJ2-1
v_gene: TRBV5-1
d_gene: NA
CDR3nt: TGCGCCAGCAGCTTGGATCCGCAGAGCTCCTACAATGAGCAGTTCTTC
CDR3aa: CASSLDPQSSYNEQFF

abundance: NA
j_gene: TRBJ2-7
v_gene: TRBV7-2
d_gene: TRBD2
CDR3nt: TGTGCCAGCAGCCCGGAGTCGGCGGGGAGGGCCCGCGAGCAGTACTTC
CDR3aa: CASSPESAGRAREQYF

abundance: NA
j_gene: TRBJ1-3
v_gene: TRBV5-1
d_gene: NA
CDR3nt: TGCGCCAGCAGCGGGCCGGGGAGCTCTGGAAACACCATATATTTT
CDR3aa: CASSGPGSSGNTIYF

abundance: NA
j_gene: TRBJ1-2
v_gene: TRBV28
d_gene: NA
CDR3nt: TGTGCCAGCAGCCTCGTTCGTGGGGCTCGTGGCTACACCTTC
CDR3aa: CASSLVRGARGYTF

abundance: NA
j_gene: TRBJ2-5
v_gene: TRBV7-8
d_gene: TRBD1
CDR3nt: TGTGCCAGCAGCTCAATGGACAGGGTGCTTCACTTC
CDR3aa: CASSSMDRVLHF

abundance: once
j_gene: TRBJ2-7
v_gene: TRBV6-5
d_gene: NA
CDR3nt: TGTGCCAGCACCCTGTCGACAGCCTCCTACGAGCAGTACTTC
CDR3aa: CASTLSTASYEQYF

abundance: NA
j_gene: TRBJ2-5
v_gene: TRBV6-5
d_gene: NA
CDR3nt: TGTGCCAGCAGTTTCGGGGTTGGCCAAGAGACCCAGTACTTC
CDR3aa: CASSFGVGQETQYF

abundance: NA
j_gene: TRBJ2-3
v_gene: TRBV10-3
d_gene: NA
CDR3nt: TGTGCCATCAGTGGGGCTGGGGGAGATACGCAGTATTTT
CDR3aa: CAISGAGGDTQYF

abundance: NA
j_gene: TRBJ2-3
v_gene: TRBV12-2
d_gene: NA
CDR3nt: TGTGCAAGTCGCCACAAGGCAGATACGCAGTATTTT
CDR3aa: CASRHKADTQYF

abundance: NA
j_gene: TRBJ2-3
v_gene: TRBV5-6
d_gene: NA
CDR3nt: TGTGCCAGCAGCGGCGCCGGATCTGGCACAGATACGCAGTATTTT
CDR3aa: CASSGAGSGTDTQYF

abundance: NA
j_gene: TRBJ2-1
v_gene: TRBV5-1
d_gene: TRBD2
CDR3nt: TGCGCCAGCAGCGGGGGACTAGCGGGAGACGAGCAGTTCTTC
CDR3aa: CASSGGLAGDEQFF

abundance: NA
j_gene: TRBJ2-1
v_gene: TRBV28
d_gene: NA
CDR3nt: TGTGCCAGCAGTTTGAGTCTGGGAGTTAGGGAGCAGTTCTTC
CDR3aa: CASSLSLGVREQFF

abundance: once
j_gene: TRBJ2-7
v_gene: TRBV7-2
d_gene: NA
CDR3nt: TGTGCCAGCAGAGCAGGCGGCGGCAGACTCTCAGAGCAGTACTTC
CDR3aa: CASRAGGGRLSEQYF

abundance: few
j_gene: TRBJ1-2
v_gene: TRBV2
d_gene: NA
CDR3nt: TGTGCCAGCAGTGAACGGATTAACTCCTATGGCTACACCTTC
CDR3aa: CASSERINSYGYTF

abundance: NA
j_gene: TRBJ2-1
v_gene: TRBV2
d_gene: NA
CDR3nt: TGTGCCAGCAGCCCCTGGGGGGGCCGGTTCTTC
CDR3aa: CASSPWGGRFF

abundance: NA
j_gene: TRBJ1-4
v_gene: TRBV30
d_gene: NA
CDR3nt: TGTGCCTGGAGTCGAAATGAAAAACTGTTTTTT
CDR3aa: CAWSRNEKLFF

abundance: NA
j_gene: TRBJ2-3
v_gene: TRBV7-7
d_gene: NA
CDR3nt: TGTGCCAGCAGCCCTGGCTCGAGCACAGATACGCAGTATTTT
CDR3aa: CASSPGSSTDTQYF

abundance: NA
j_gene: TRBJ2-3
v_gene: TRBV29-1
d_gene: TRBD1
CDR3nt: TGCAGCGTTGGGCGGACAGGTGGGTTTGGAGATACGCAGTATTTT
CDR3aa: CSVGRTGGFGDTQYF

abundance: NA
j_gene: TRBJ2-2
v_gene: TRBV7-2
d_gene: NA
CDR3nt: TGTGCCAGCAGCTTGAGGGCCAACACCGGGGAGCTGTTTTTT
CDR3aa: CASSLRANTGELFF

abundance: once
j_gene: TRBJ2-7
v_gene: TRBV5-1
d_gene: NA
CDR3nt: TGCGCCAGCAGCCTTGGACCCCCGGTAGGCGAGCAGTACTTC
CDR3aa: CASSLGPPVGEQYF

abundance: NA
j_gene: TRBJ1-2
v_gene: TRBV6-6
d_gene: NA
CDR3nt: TGTGCCAGCAGCCAGGGACGGGACTATGGCTACACCTTC
CDR3aa: CASSQGRDYGYTF

abundance: NA
j_gene: TRBJ1-1
v_gene: TRBV28
d_gene: TRBD1
CDR3nt: TGTGCCAGCAGGCTGCGGGGCAGGGGGCCCAACACTGAAGCTTTCTTT
CDR3aa: CASRLRGRGPNTEAFF

abundance: once
j_gene: TRBJ2-2
v_gene: TRBV7-3
d_gene: TRBD1
CDR3nt: TGTGCCAGCAGTAGGGACAGGGGGCTTAACACCGGGGAGCTGTTTTTT
CDR3aa: CASSRDRGLNTGELFF

abundance: NA
j_gene: TRBJ2-2
v_gene: TRBV30
d_gene: TRBD2
CDR3nt: TGTGCCTGGAGTGCCCCTGGCGGGAGGGCCGTGGAGCTGTTTTTT
CDR3aa: CAWSAPGGRAVELFF

abundance: NA
j_gene: TRBJ1-2
v_gene: TRBV5-1
d_gene: TRBD1
CDR3nt: TGCGCCAGCAGCTTGTCTGCAGGGGGATTCGGCTACACCTTC
CDR3aa: CASSLSAGGFGYTF

abundance: few
j_gene: TRBJ2-7
v_gene: TRBV5-1
d_gene: TRBD2
CDR3nt: TGCGCCAGCAGCCTAGGGACTAGCGGGAGGTACGAGCAGTACTTC
CDR3aa: CASSLGTSGRYEQYF

abundance: NA
j_gene: TRBJ1-5
v_gene: TRBV6-5
d_gene: NA
CDR3nt: TGTGCCAGCCAGGTGGATAGCAATCAGCCCCAGCATTTT
CDR3aa: CASQVDSNQPQHF

abundance: NA
j_gene: TRBJ2-3
v_gene: TRBV6-5
d_gene: NA
CDR3nt: TGCGTTGCGAGAGGGGCCGTAACAGATACGCAGTATTTT
CDR3aa: CVARGAVTDTQYF

abundance: NA
j_gene: TRBJ2-5
v_gene: TRBV14
d_gene: NA
CDR3nt: TGTGCCAGCAGCCAAGTGGGCCCCGGGACCCAGTACTTC
CDR3aa: CASSQVGPGTQYF

abundance: NA
j_gene: TRBJ1-1
v_gene: TRBV28
d_gene: NA
CDR3nt: TGTGCCAGCAGTTCTCACGGGGGGGGCTGGGAAGCTTTCTTT
CDR3aa: CASSSHGGGWEAFF

abundance: NA
j_gene: TRBJ2-1
v_gene: TRBV9
d_gene: NA
CDR3nt: TGTGCCAGCAGCGTAGTAGGGTTTGAGCAGTTCTTC
CDR3aa: CASSVVGFEQFF

abundance: NA
j_gene: TRBJ2-7
v_gene: TRBV28
d_gene: NA
CDR3nt: TGTGCCAGCAGGGTAGCCCCAGGGGTTGACGAGCAGTACTTC
CDR3aa: CASRVAPGVDEQYF

abundance: NA
j_gene: TRBJ2-6
v_gene: TRBV19
d_gene: TRBD2
CDR3nt: TGTGCCAGTAGTACACAGCCCCCCGGACTAGTGGTTTCTGGGGCCAACGTCCTGACTTTC
CDR3aa: CASSTQPPGLVVSGANVLTF

abundance: NA
j_gene: TRBJ2-3
v_gene: TRBV7-8
d_gene: NA
CDR3nt: TGTGCCAGCAGCTCATCCGGGACGAGCACAGATACGCAGTATTTT
CDR3aa: CASSSSGTSTDTQYF

abundance: once
j_gene: TRBJ2-5
v_gene: TRBV6-7
d_gene: NA
CDR3nt: TGTGCCAGCAGTCCCAGGACACAAGAGACCCAGTACTTC
CDR3aa: CASSPRTQETQYF

abundance: few
j_gene: TRBJ2-5
v_gene: TRBV28
d_gene: TRBD1
CDR3nt: TGTGCCAGCAGTTTGGTTGTCAGGGGGCTTGAGACCCAGTACTTC
CDR3aa: CASSLVVRGLETQYF

abundance: NA
j_gene: TRBJ2-2
v_gene: TRBV19
d_gene: TRBD1
CDR3nt: TGTGCCAGTAGTAGGCAGGGGGCCGACACCGGGGAGCTGTTTTTT
CDR3aa: CASSRQGADTGELFF

abundance: NA
j_gene: TRBJ1-1
v_gene: TRBV7-2
d_gene: TRBD1
CDR3nt: TGTGCCAGCAGCCTCACCCCGGGACAGGGATACACTGAAGCTTTCTTT
CDR3aa: CASSLTPGQGYTEAFF

abundance: once
j_gene: TRBJ1-2
v_gene: TRBV6-6
d_gene: NA
CDR3nt: TGTGCCAGCAGTTACTCGACATGGGGACCCTATGGCTACACCTTC
CDR3aa: CASSYSTWGPYGYTF

abundance: NA
j_gene: TRBJ2-7
v_gene: TRBV9
d_gene: NA
CDR3nt: TGTGCCAGCAGCGTGCGGGGCGGTGGTACCTACGAGCAGTACTTC
CDR3aa: CASSVRGGGTYEQYF

abundance: NA
j_gene: TRBJ2-1
v_gene: TRBV9
d_gene: NA
CDR3nt: TGTGCCAGCAGCGTAGGAACTTACGACAATGAGCAGTTCTTC
CDR3aa: CASSVGTYDNEQFF

abundance: many
j_gene: TRBJ2-1
v_gene: TRBV7-3
d_gene: NA
CDR3nt: TGTGCCAGCAGCCCCCCAGGAGGGGCGGGCGGTGAGCAGTTCTTC
CDR3aa: CASSPPGGAGGEQFF

abundance: once
j_gene: TRBJ2-5
v_gene: TRBV14
d_gene: NA
CDR3nt: TGTGCCAGCAGCCTTATACGGGAGACCCAGTACTTC
CDR3aa: CASSLIRETQYF

abundance: NA
j_gene: TRBJ2-7
v_gene: TRBV4-3
d_gene: TRBD1
CDR3nt: TGCGCCAGCAGCCAAGAATTTTTCGGGACAGGGATGAGCGAGCAGTACTTC
CDR3aa: CASSQEFFGTGMSEQYF

abundance: NA
j_gene: TRBJ2-7
v_gene: TRBV9
d_gene: TRBD1
CDR3nt: TGTGCCAGCAGCCTTGGAACAGGGGGCTCGTACGAGCAGTACTTC
CDR3aa: CASSLGTGGSYEQYF